The 21 T cell receptor beta chains listed next were all sequenced from one sample in a study of blood T cell repertoires in COVID-19. Sequencing was performed with immunoSEQ multiplex PCR; in TCRdb, only in-frame clones are kept and a portion is missing. This table holds about 160,000 clones, 85% to 95% found once. The sequencing input was peripheral blood. The receptors were sampled from a woman in her 50s with acute or convalescent COVID-19.

The genes are TRBV7-3 and TRBJ1-2; D not resolved. Germline V CDR1 and CDR2: SGHTA, FQGTGA. The CDR3 consists of 13 residues. V was shortened by 5 bases and J by 9 bases, with 16 bases between the two germline ends. CDR3 bases: TGTGCCAGCAGCGAAGTTCATGGCGGAAGCTACACCTTC. This codes for CASSEVHGGSYTF.

The chain is built from TRBV29-1 and TRBJ1-3, with unresolved D. CDR3 size: 15 residues. Germline loops: CDR1 SQVTM, CDR2 ANQGSEA. The V gene lost 5 bases and the J gene lost 2 bases, with 16 bases spanning the gap. This CDR3 reads CSVLTGEVPGNTIYF. CDR3 bases: TGCAGCGTTCTCACCGGGGAGGTACCTGGAAACACCATATATTTT.

In DNA, the CDR3 is TGTGCCAGCAGTGAAGCGAGCGCCCGGCGTGAGACCCAGTACTTC. It codes for CASSEASARRETQYF. The rearrangement uses TRBV2 and TRBJ2-5; D unresolved. CDR3 length: 15 amino acids. Trimming cost V 0 bases and J 5 bases, with 13 bases left between them. Germline V gene data show CDR1 as SNHLY and CDR2 as FYNNEI.

The chain combines TRBV2 with TRBJ2-1, with TRBD1 matching 8 bases. The CDR3 runs to 14 residues. With 2 bases clipped from V and 8 bases from J, the junction kept 5 bases outside the gene matches. From germline, CDR1 is SNHLY and CDR2 FYNNEI. CDR3 loop: CASSERTGQYEQFF. For the CDR3, the DNA is TGTGCCAGCAGTGAAAGGACAGGGCAGTATGAGCAGTTCTTC.

The rearrangement joins TRBV7-9 to TRBJ1-6; 10 positions match TRBD1. V shed 6 bases, J shed 10 bases, and the junction held 9 bases outside the gene matches. In germline, CDR1 is SEHNR, CDR2 FQNEAQ (reference sequence). The CDR3 covers 15 residues. The CDR3 loop is CASSSFRDRGSPLHF. The CDR3 coding sequence is TGTGCCAGCAGTTCCTTCCGGGACAGGGGATCACCCCTCCACTTT.

This chain connects TRBV27 to TRBJ2-1; D remains unclear. This CDR3 spans 15 amino acids. In germline, CDR1 is MNHEY, CDR2 SMNVEV (reference sequence). Trimming pared 3 bases from V and 1 base from J, leaving 10 bases between. The CDR3 here is CASSFPRFSYNEQFF. The CDR3 region has the DNA TGTGCCAGCAGTTTTCCCAGGTTTTCCTACAATGAGCAGTTCTTC.

The chain employs TRBV23-1 and TRBJ2-5; a weak D match, TRBD1 (6 bases). TRBV23-1 is sorted into the ORF group, with uncertain function. CDR3 length: 15 amino acids. V dropped 2 bases and J dropped 1 base, with 11 bases sitting between them. This chain's CDR3 is CASSQPGHLQETQYF. In nucleotides, the CDR3 is TGCGCCAGCAGTCAACCGGGACACCTCCAAGAGACCCAGTACTTC.

This clone occurred a few times. The chain has TRBV4-1 and TRBJ1-6; 7 positions match TRBD1. The CDR3 sequence is 15 residues long. V lost 0 bases, J lost 10 bases, and 6 bases stayed unmatched. Germline V gene sequence: CDR1 MGHRA, CDR2 YSYEKL. The CDR3 DNA reads TGCGCCAGCAGCCAAGAATACAGGGGAGGATCACCCCTCCACTTT. Protein: CASSQEYRGGSPLHF.

This rearrangement joins TRBV5-6 to TRBJ1-1, with D tentatively TRBD1 (5 bases). Trimming took 0 bases from V and 0 from J, leaving 9 bases between them. This CDR3 has 15 amino acids. The V gene's germline CDR1 is SGHDT and CDR2 YYEEEE. The CDR3 DNA sequence: TGTGCCAGCAGCTTGGCCCGGGGGATGAACACTGAAGCTTTCTTT. Translation: CASSLARGMNTEAFF. Based on the CDR3 plus reference TRBV5-6 and TRBJ1-1, the full variable domain is DAGVTQSPTHLIKTRGQQVTLRCSPKSGHDTVSWYQQALGQGPQFIFQYYEEEERQRGNFPDRFSGHQFPNYSSELNVNALLLGDSALYLCASSLARGMNTEAFFGQGTRLTVV.

The rearrangement uses TRBV20-1 and TRBJ2-7; perhaps TRBD2 as D (6 bases). Trimming pared 3 bases from V and 3 bases from J, leaving 12 bases between. Germline CDR1 and CDR2: DFQATT and SNEGSKA (reference sequence). The CDR3 loop spans 13 amino acids. CDR3 sequence reads: CSASSGVGYEQYF. The CDR3 DNA reads as TGCAGTGCTAGTTCGGGGGTTGGCTACGAGCAGTACTTC.

J is TRBJ2-1 and V is TRBV19, with D possibly TRBD1 on 5 matching bases. V was trimmed by 0 bases and J by 8 bases, leaving 14 bases between them. The CDR3 has 15 amino acids. Germline CDR1 LNHDA, CDR2 SQIVND (reference sequence). CDR3 sequence (DNA): TGTGCCAGTAGTATAGAGGACAATAGGGTCGATGAGCAGTTCTTC. Its protein is CASSIEDNRVDEQFF.

This rearrangement joins TRBV30 to TRBJ1-2; the D is unclear. The V gene's germline CDR1 is GTSNPN and CDR2 SVGIG (reference sequence). Trimming shortened V by 0 bases and J by 14 bases, and 16 bases separated the two germline ends. The CDR3 is 12 amino acids. CDR3 in DNA: TGTGCCTGGAGTGTACCTGACGGAGCTCGGACCTTC. Its protein is CAWSVPDGARTF.

V and J are TRBV11-3 and TRBJ2-1; TRBD1 might be the D (5 bases). Trimming pared 0 bases from V and 7 bases from J, leaving 7 bases between. There are 13 residues in the CDR3. The germline gives CDR1 SGHNT, CDR2 YENEEA. The DNA of the CDR3 is TGTGCCAGCAGCTTAGAGGGGCGTAATGAGCAGTTCTTC. It encodes CASSLEGRNEQFF.

The CDR3 loop is CASSLEGRRYANTGELFF. CDR3 nucleotides: TGTGCCAGCAGCTTAGAAGGTAGGAGATACGCGAACACCGGGGAGCTGTTTTTT. The chain has TRBV13 and TRBJ2-2; D remains ambiguous. The V and J ends lost 1 base and 0 bases respectively, with 15 bases between them. The germline CDR1 and CDR2 sequences are PRHDT and FYEKMQ (reference sequence). This CDR3 contains 18 residues. Together with reference TRBV13 and TRBJ2-2, the CDR3 gives the full variable domain: AAGVIQSPRHLIKEKRETATLKCYPIPRHDTVYWYQQGPGQDPQFLISFYEKMQSDKGSIPDRFSAQQFSDYHSELNMSSLELGDSALYFCASSLEGRRYANTGELFFGEGSRLTVL.

The chain carries TRBV10-1 and TRBJ1-5; 12 bases are shared with TRBD1. After removal of 2 bases from V and 3 bases from J, the junction contained 5 bases not matched to a gene. Germline V gene sequence: CDR1 WNHNN, CDR2 SYGVQD (reference sequence). The CDR3 has 17 residues. Here the CDR3 DNA reads TGCGCCAGCAGTGAGGCGGGACAGGGGGCGAACAATCAGCCCCAGCATTTT. Residues: CASSEAGQGANNQPQHF.

The chain couples TRBV28 to TRBJ1-1; D unresolved. CDR1 is MDHEN, CDR2 SYDVKM, per germline. The CDR3 covers 14 residues. The germline V and J ends were trimmed by 2 bases and 5 bases, with 12 bases remaining between them. The CDR3, as DNA: TGTGCCAGCAGTTTAATTCTGTCACGGACTGAAGCTTTCTTT. Amino acid sequence: CASSLILSRTEAFF.

The chain combines TRBV25-1 with TRBJ2-7; D unclear. Germline CDR1 MGHDK, CDR2 SYGVNS. This CDR3 is 15 amino acids long. The V end was cut by 3 bases, the J end by 0 bases, with 12 bases between. The CDR3 DNA reads as TGTGCCAGCAGTGACCCAACAACCCACTCCTACGAGCAGTACTTC. Amino acid sequence: CASSDPTTHSYEQYF.

The genes are TRBV6-2 or TRBV6-3 and TRBJ2-5; D is undetermined. This CDR3 has 11 amino acids. Trimming stripped 10 bases from V and 4 bases from J, with 10 bases between. Per the germline V gene, CDR1 is MNHEY and CDR2 is SVGEGT. Here the CDR3 reads CATSPRETQYF. CDR3 nucleotides: TGTGCCACCAGCCCTCGAGAGACCCAGTACTTC.

J is TRBJ1-5 and V is TRBV10-1; 7 bases match TRBD1. V lost 6 bases, J lost 0 bases, and 11 bases stayed unmatched. Looked up from germline, CDR1 is WNHNN and CDR2 is SYGVQD (reference sequence). The CDR3 length is 17 residues. CDR3 bases: TGCGCCAGCAGGAGACGGGACAGATTTTATAGCAATCAGCCCCAGCATTTT. It specifies CASRRRDRFYSNQPQHF.

The V call is TRBV15, the J call TRBJ2-2; 11 bases agree with TRBD1. After removal of 3 bases from V and 4 bases from J, the junction contained 7 bases not matched to a gene. The CDR3 sequence is 17 residues long. CDR1 and CDR2 from the germline V gene are LNHNV and YYDKDF (reference sequence). CDR3 in amino acids: CATSRRSGTGGTGELFF. CDR3 coding DNA: TGTGCCACCAGCAGGCGCTCCGGGACAGGGGGCACCGGGGAGCTGTTTTTT.

The chain employs TRBV7-2 and TRBJ1-1, with D uncertain. V was shortened by 4 bases and J by 4 bases, with 10 bases between the two germline ends. Germline V CDR1 and CDR2: SGHTA, FQGNSA. The CDR3 has 13 residues. The CDR3 loop is CASSSKRVTEAFF. CDR3 nucleotides: TGTGCCAGCAGCTCAAAGCGGGTCACTGAAGCTTTCTTT.